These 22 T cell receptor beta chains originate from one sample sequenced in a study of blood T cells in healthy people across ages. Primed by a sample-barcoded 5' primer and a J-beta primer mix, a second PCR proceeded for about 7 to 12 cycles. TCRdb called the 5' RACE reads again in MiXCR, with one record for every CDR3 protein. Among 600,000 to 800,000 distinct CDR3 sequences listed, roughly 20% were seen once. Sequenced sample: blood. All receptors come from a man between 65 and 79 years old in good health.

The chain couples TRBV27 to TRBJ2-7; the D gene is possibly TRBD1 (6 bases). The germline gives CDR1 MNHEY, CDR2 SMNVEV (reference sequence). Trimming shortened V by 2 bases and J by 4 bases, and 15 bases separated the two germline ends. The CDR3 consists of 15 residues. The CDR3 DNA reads TGTGCCAGCAGTTTAAACCCCGGCGGACAGTACGAGCAGTACTTC. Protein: CASSLNPGGQYEQYF.

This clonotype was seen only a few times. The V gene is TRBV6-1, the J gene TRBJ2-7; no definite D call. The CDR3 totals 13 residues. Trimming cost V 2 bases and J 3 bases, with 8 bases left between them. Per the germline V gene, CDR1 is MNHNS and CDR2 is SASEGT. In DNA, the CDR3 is TGTGCCAGCAGTGAAAACCGCAACTACGAGCAGTACTTC. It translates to CASSENRNYEQYF.

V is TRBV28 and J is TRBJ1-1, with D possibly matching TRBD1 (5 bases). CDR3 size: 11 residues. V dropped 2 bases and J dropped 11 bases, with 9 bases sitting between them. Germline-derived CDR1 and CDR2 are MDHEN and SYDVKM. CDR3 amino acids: CASSLEGTAFF. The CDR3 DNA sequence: TGTGCCAGCAGTTTAGAGGGGACCGCTTTCTTT.

The CDR3 DNA reads TGTGCCAGCATAAGACGGGCCAAGAACACTGAAGCTTTCTTT. Amino acids: CASIRRAKNTEAFF. The chain combines TRBV28 with TRBJ1-1; D gene ambiguous. Trimming pared 7 bases from V and 1 base from J, leaving 13 bases between. This CDR3 has 14 residues. Per the germline V gene, CDR1 is MDHEN and CDR2 is SYDVKM.

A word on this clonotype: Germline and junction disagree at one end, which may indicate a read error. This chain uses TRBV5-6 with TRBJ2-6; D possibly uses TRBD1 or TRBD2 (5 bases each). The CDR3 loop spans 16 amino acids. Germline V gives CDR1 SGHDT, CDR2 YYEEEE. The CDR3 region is CASSLGENSGADVLTF. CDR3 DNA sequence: TGTGCCAGCAGCTTGGGGGAGAACTCTGGGGCCGACGTCCTGACTTTC.

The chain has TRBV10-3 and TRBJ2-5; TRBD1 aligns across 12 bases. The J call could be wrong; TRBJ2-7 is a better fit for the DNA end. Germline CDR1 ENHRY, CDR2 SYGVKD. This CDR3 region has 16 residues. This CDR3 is CAIRDPGQGAQDEQYF. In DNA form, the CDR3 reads TGTGCCATCAGAGACCCGGGACAGGGGGCGCAGGACGAGCAGTACTTC.

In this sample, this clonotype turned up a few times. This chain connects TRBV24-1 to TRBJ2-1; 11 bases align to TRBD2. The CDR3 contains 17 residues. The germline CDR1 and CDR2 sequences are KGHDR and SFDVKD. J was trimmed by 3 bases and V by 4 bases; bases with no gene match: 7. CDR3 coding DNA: TGTGCCACCAGTGAGGGCGGACTAGCGGGCGACTACAATGAGCAGTTCTTC. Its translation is CATSEGGLAGDYNEQFF.

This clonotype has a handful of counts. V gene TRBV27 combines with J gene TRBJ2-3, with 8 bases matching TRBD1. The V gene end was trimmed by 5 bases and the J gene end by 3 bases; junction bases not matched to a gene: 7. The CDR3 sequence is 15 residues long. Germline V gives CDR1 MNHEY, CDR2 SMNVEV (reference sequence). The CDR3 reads CASSPRTGRTDTQYF. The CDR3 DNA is TGTGCCAGCAGTCCCCGGACAGGGAGAACAGATACGCAGTATTTT.

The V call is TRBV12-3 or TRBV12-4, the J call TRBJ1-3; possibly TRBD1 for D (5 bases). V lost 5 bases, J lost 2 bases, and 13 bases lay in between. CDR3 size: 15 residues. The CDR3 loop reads CASSISTAAGNTIYF. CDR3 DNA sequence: TGTGCCAGCAGTATCTCGACAGCGGCTGGAAACACCATATATTTT.

The CDR3 loop reads CAISESGGVDEQFF. The CDR3 DNA sequence: TGTGCCATCAGTGAGTCGGGCGGGGTCGATGAGCAGTTCTTC. The chain has TRBV10-3 and TRBJ2-5; D possibly corresponds to TRBD2 (6 bases). The end of the DNA fits TRBJ2-1 better, so the J call may be wrong. Germline CDR1 is ENHRY and CDR2 is SYGVKD. This CDR3 spans 14 amino acids.

CDR3 DNA sequence: TGCGCCAGCGATAGCGGGATATACAATGAGCAGTTCTTC. Protein product: CASDSGIYNEQFF. The chain joins TRBV5-1 to TRBJ2-5; 8 positions match TRBD2. The J call may be mistaken, given a closer DNA end match to TRBJ2-1. The CDR3 spans 13 residues. The germline V gene has CDR1 SGHRS and CDR2 YFSETQ.

CDR3 nucleotides: TGTGCCAGCAGTGGGGGACTAGCGGTTCACTCCTACAATGAGCAGTTCTTC. Translated: CASSGGLAVHSYNEQFF. The V gene is TRBV25-1, the J gene TRBJ2-1; 11 positions agree with TRBD2. The V gene end was trimmed by 4 bases and the J gene end by 0 bases; junction bases not matched to a gene: 5. CDR1 and CDR2 from the germline V gene are MGHDK and SYGVNS. The CDR3 is 17 amino acids.

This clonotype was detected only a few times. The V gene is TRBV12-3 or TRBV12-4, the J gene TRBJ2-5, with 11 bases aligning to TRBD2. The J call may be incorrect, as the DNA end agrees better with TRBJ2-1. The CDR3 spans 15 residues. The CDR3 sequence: CASSLGLAGLSEQFF. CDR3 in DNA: TGTGCCAGCAGTTTAGGACTAGCGGGACTCAGTGAGCAGTTCTTC.

CDR3 nucleotide sequence: TGTGCCAGCAGCTTACTCCTAGCGGATTGGGAGACCCAGTACTTC. Translating it yields CASSLLLADWETQYF. The rearrangement uses TRBV7-2 and TRBJ2-5, with 7 bases lining up with TRBD2. V shed 2 bases and J 5 bases; nucleotides not matched to a gene: 8. CDR3 size: 15 residues. Germline V CDR1 and CDR2: SGHTA, FQGNSA.

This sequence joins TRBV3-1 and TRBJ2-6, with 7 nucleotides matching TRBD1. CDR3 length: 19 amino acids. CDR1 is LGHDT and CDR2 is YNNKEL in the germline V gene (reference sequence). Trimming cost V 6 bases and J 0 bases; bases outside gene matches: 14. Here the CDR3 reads CASRYSGGAQNSGANVLTF. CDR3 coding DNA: TGTGCCAGCAGGTACTCAGGGGGTGCTCAGAACTCTGGGGCCAACGTCCTGACTTTC.

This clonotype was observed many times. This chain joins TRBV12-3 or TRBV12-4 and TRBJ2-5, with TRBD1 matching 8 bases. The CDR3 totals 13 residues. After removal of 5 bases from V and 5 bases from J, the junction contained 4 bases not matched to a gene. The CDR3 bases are TGTGCCAGCAGTATGACAGGGGTGGAGACCCAGTACTTC. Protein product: CASSMTGVETQYF.

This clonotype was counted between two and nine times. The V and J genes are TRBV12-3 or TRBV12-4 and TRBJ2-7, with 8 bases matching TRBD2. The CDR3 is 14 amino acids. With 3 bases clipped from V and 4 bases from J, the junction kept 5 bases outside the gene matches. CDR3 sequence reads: CASSFPGTSYEQYF. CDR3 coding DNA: TGTGCCAGCAGTTTCCCCGGGACTAGTTACGAGCAGTACTTC.

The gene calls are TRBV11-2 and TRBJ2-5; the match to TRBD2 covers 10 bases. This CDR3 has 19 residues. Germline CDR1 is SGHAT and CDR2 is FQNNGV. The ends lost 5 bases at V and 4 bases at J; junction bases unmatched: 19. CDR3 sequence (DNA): TGTGCCAGCAGCCCATGGGCTAGCGGGAGTTTTATTCACGGAGAGACCCAGTACTTC. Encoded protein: CASSPWASGSFIHGETQYF.

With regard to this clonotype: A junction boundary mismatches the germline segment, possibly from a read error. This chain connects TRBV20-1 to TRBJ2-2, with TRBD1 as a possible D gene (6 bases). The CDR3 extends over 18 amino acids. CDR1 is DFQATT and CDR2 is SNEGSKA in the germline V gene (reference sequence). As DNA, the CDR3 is TGCAGCGCTAGGTACCCCTTGGGTGGGGGCTCGAACACCGGGGAGCTGTTTTTT. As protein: CSARYPLGGGSNTGELFF.

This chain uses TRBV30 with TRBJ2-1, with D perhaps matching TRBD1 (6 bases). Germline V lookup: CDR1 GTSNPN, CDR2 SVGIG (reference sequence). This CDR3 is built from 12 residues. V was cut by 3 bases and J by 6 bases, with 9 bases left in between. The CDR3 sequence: CAWRDSPNEQFF. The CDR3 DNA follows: TGTGCCTGGAGGGACAGCCCCAATGAGCAGTTCTTC.

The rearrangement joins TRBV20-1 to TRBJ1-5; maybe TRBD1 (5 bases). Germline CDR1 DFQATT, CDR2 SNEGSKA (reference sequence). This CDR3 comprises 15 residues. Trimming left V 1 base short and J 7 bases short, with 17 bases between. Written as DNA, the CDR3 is TGCAGTGCTAGAGTGCCAGGGAGGGTTGGACAGCCCCAGCATTTT. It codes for CSARVPGRVGQPQHF.

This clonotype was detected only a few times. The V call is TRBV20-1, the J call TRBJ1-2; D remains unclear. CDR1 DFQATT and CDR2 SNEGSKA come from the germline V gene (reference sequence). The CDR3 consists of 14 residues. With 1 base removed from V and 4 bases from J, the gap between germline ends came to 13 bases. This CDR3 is CSARAESYSYGYTF. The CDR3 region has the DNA TGCAGTGCTAGAGCAGAATCATATAGCTATGGCTACACCTTC.